The entry below describes one T cell receptor beta chain. Its antigen is still unknown. The junction and the germline gene differ at one end; a read error may be behind it. This sample is part of a study of Ad26.COV2.S vaccination and SARS-CoV-2 variants. Whole-study results and caveats: Total responses of T cells may have been underestimated by the analyses of TCR breadth and depth.

The CDR3 runs to 12 residues. Germline V lookup: CDR1 SGHTA, CDR2 FQGTGA. Profiled with immunoSEQ multiplex PCR; TCRdb holds only in-frame clones, not every one. The sample contains 380,000 or so clones, 88% of which appear only once. Treatment specified: about 20 received Ad26.COV2.S at low or high dose, single or two shots; roughly five received placebo; per-sample allocation not given. Sampling was performed 63 days after the first vaccine or placebo injection. An adult donor aged 18-55 years was enrolled in Boston. The vaccine antigen was prefusion-stabilized Wuhan SARS-CoV-2 spike. This sample comprised peripheral blood, obtained in a trial of Ad26.COV2.S vaccine versus placebo. The chain links TRBV7-3 to TRBJ2-3; TRBD2 matches at 11 bases. The clonotype originates from a person aged 18 to 59 who received the Ad26.COV2.S COVID-19 vaccine or a placebo. CDR3 DNA sequence: TGCTCTAGCGGGAGGAGGGCAGATACGCAGTATTTT. It specifies CSSGRRADTQYF.